This TCR beta chain is from a study of T cell repertoires in cytomegalovirus infection (dated by TCRdb to about 2019). The study in broad terms: Alongside well-studied HLA-B-restricted epitopes, the peptide stimulations were aimed at recently identified HLA-C-restricted CMV epitopes, whose presentation resists viral immunomodulation. The HLA type of each donor mattered for the analysis, because public TCR beta signatures pointed to carriage of CMV infection along with the matching HLA type. Paper-wide results and their limitations: The ex vivo response was dominated by HLA-C-restricted CMV-specific TCR beta clonotypes, which also provided the single most frequent clonotype in two of eight donors. Cumulative frequency of public TCR beta family members discriminated carriers of CMV infection plus the relevant HLA type in this cohort and an independent roughly 330-donor cohort.

Comment on this clonotype: The antigen it binds to is not known. It has no much larger one-base neighbor in the sample; base qualities were not kept.

This specimen's treatment or condition label, interpreted: in vitro stimulation with specific CMV peptide epitopes to enrich CMV-specific T cells. Instrument on record: Illumina HiSeq 1500. Using fastp at Q25 and MiXCR, TCRdb reprocessed the public reads and kept productive beta chains. Rows merge per CDR3 protein into single entries with the most common DNA and genes. For this sample the table gives fewer than 1,000,000 distinct CDR3 sequences, of which 25% to 40% were detected only once. Together, the top ten hold around 15% of the sample. Trimming at the junction amounts to 7 bases on V and 0 bases on J, and the germline ends lie 13 bases apart. The CDR3 runs 15 residues from the cysteine to the phenylalanine. CDR3 DNA is the only sequence kept; it has 45 bases, read in frame from the first base.

This clonotype was obtained from a human donor in good health (CMV status not recorded). Some clones in this sample may be carry-over from other donors' samples. The sequence is built from TRBV12-3 or TRBV12-4 and TRBJ1-3, with TRBD1 tentatively as D gene (5 bases match). Specimen: cultured CD8+ T cells from PBMCs, collected from culture after CMV antigen stimulation. At the DNA level, the sequence is TGTGCCAGCATCTTATCGGGGGACTCTGGAAACACCATATATTTT. This gives the protein CASILSGDSGNTIYF.